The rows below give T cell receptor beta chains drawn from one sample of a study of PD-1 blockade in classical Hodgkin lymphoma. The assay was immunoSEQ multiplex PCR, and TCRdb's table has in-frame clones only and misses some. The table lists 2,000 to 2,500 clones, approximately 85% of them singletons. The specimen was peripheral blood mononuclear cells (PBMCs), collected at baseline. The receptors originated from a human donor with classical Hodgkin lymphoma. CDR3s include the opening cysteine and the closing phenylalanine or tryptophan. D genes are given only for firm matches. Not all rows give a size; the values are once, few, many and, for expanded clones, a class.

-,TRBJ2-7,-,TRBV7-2,TGTGCCAGCAGCTTAGCGGGACTGCACTCCTACGAGCAGTACTTC,CASSLAGLHSYEQYF
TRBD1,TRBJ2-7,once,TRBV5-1,TGCGCCAGCAGCCCAACTCGACAGGGGGCCTTTCACCAGCAGTACTTC,CASSPTRQGAFHQQYF
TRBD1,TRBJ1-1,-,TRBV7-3,TGTGCCAGCAGCTCGACAGGGGGCAAGGCTGAAGCTTTCTTT,CASSSTGGKAEAFF
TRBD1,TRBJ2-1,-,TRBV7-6,TGTGCCAGCAGCTTACAGGGGGCAGACAATGAGCAGTTCTTC,CASSLQGADNEQFF
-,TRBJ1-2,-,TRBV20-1,TGCAGTGCTAGCCCCTACTATGGCTACACCTTC,CSASPYYGYTF
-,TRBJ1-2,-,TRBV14,TGTGCCAGCAGCCTTGGACGGAGCTATGGCTACACCTTC,CASSLGRSYGYTF
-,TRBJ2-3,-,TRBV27,TGTGCCAGCAGTTTATCGAAGGGTTTTATGTTGGATACGCAGTATTTT,CASSLSKGFMLDTQYF
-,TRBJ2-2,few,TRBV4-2,TGTGCCAGCAGCCAGAACCTGGCAGGGGGGACCGGGGAGCTGTTTTTT,CASSQNLAGGTGELFF
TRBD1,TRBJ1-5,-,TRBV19,TGTGCCAGTAGTTCCCTTATACAGGGGGCCGGCAATCAGCCCCAGCATTTT,CASSSLIQGAGNQPQHF
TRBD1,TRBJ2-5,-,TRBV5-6,TGTGCCAGCAGCTGGACAGGGGGTCGGGAGACCCAGTACTTC,CASSWTGGRETQYF
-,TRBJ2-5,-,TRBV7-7,TGTGCTAGCAGCTTAGGAGGGACGTACCAACAAGAGACCCAGTACTTC,CASSLGGTYQQETQYF
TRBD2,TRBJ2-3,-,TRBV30,TGTGCCTGGAGTAGACTAGCGGGAGTATCGGATACGCAGTATTTT,CAWSRLAGVSDTQYF
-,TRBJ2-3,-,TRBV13,TGTGCCAGCAGCTTAGTCCCTACTAGCTGGGGCACAGATACGCAGTATTTT,CASSLVPTSWGTDTQYF
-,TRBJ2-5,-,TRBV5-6,TGTGCCAGCAGCCTTCAGGGGCTCGAAGAGACCCAGTACTTC,CASSLQGLEETQYF
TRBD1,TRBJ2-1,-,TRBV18,TGTGCCAGCTCTCCAGGGGGAAAGATAGGTTACAATGAGCAGTTCTTC,CASSPGGKIGYNEQFF
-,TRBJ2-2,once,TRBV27,TGTGCCAGCAGTATCGGGTCTCTTCGGGGCACCGGGGAGCTGTTTTTT,CASSIGSLRGTGELFF
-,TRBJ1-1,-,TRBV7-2,TGTGCCAGCAGCTACGTAGAGCCCACTGAAGCTTTCTTT,CASSYVEPTEAFF
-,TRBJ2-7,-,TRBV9,TGTGCCAGCAGCGCCACCCGGGGAGGAAGGGAGCAGTACTTC,CASSATRGGREQYF
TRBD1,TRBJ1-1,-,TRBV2,TGTGCCAGCAGTGCGCTCGTCCCGGGACAGGGTGGGGGGAACACTGAAGCTTTCTTT,CASSALVPGQGGGNTEAFF
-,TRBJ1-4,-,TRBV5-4,TGTGCCAGCAGCTTGGGGGACGAAAAACTGTTTTTT,CASSLGDEKLFF
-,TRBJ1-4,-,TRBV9,TGTGCCAGCAGCGTAGGATCGACGCCTACCGACGAAAAACTGTTTTTT,CASSVGSTPTDEKLFF
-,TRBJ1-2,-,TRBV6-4,TGTGCCAGCAGTGCGTTAAAGGGGTACTATGGCTACACCTTC,CASSALKGYYGYTF
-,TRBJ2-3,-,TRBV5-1,TGCGCCAGCAGCTTGGGAGATACGCAGTATTTT,CASSLGDTQYF
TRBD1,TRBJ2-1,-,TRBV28,TGTGCCAGCCACTATTCGGGGGACAGGGGCCATGAGCAGTTCTTC,CASHYSGDRGHEQFF
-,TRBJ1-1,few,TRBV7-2,TGTGCCAGCAGCTTAGTAGGTCTCACTGAAGCTTTCTTT,CASSLVGLTEAFF
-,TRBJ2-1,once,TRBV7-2,TGTGCCAGCGGCCGGGGTGGGTGGGACAATGAGCAGTTCTTC,CASGRGGWDNEQFF
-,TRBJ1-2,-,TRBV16,TGTGCCAGCAGCCTCAGGGGAGGCTACACCTTC,CASSLRGGYTF
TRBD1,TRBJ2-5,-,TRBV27,TGTGCCAGCAGACGGGACAGGCAAGAGACCCAGTACTTC,CASRRDRQETQYF
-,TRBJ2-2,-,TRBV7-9,TGTGCCAGCAGCCCACTTGTCCCCGTCCGGGACAACGGGCTGTTTTTT,CASSPLVPVRDNGLFF
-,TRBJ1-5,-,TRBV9,TGTGCCAGCAGCGCCGGGGACGGACCCAATCAGCCCCAGCATTTT,CASSAGDGPNQPQHF
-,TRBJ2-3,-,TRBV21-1,TGTGCCAGCAGCAAAGCTGTGGGGGACCTCCCCAACACAGATACGCAGTATTTT,CASSKAVGDLPNTDTQYF
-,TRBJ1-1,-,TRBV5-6,TGTGCCAGCAGCTTCCGAGGAGGGGGGTTAGAAGCTTTCTTT,CASSFRGGGLEAFF
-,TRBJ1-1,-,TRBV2,TGTGCCAGCAGTGAATTCGGGGGCACTGAAGCTTTCTTT,CASSEFGGTEAFF
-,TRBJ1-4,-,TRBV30,TGTGCCTGGAGTGTACTCATCAATGAAAAACTGTTTTTT,CAWSVLINEKLFF
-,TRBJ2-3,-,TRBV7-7,TGTGCTAGCAGCTTTCATTTTCATGGTCCAGAGGGAGATACGCAGTATTTT,CASSFHFHGPEGDTQYF
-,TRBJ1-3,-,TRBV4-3,TGCGCCAGCAGCGGCTACTTAGGCGACTCTGGAAACACCATATATTTT,CASSGYLGDSGNTIYF
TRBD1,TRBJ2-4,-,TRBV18,TGTGCCAGCTCATTGACAGGGAGAGGGGCCAAAAACATTCAGTACTTC,CASSLTGRGAKNIQYF
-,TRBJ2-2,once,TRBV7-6,TGTGCCAGCAGCACCGGGCGAGGGGTCACCGGGGAGCTGTTTTTT,CASSTGRGVTGELFF
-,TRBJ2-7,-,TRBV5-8,TGTGCCAGCAGCATCCGGGAACCCTACGAGCAGTACTTC,CASSIREPYEQYF
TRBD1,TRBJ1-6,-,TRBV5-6,TGTGCCAGCAGCTTGGGAGACAGGGGAAATTCACCCCTCCACTTT,CASSLGDRGNSPLHF
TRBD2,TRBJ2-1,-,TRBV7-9,TGTGCCAGCAGCTACAACAGCGGGAGGTCTTACAATGAGCAGTTCTTC,CASSYNSGRSYNEQFF
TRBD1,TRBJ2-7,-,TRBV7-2,TGTGCCAGCAGCTTAGATGCAGGGGGCTGGTACGAGCAGTACTTC,CASSLDAGGWYEQYF
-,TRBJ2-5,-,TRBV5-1,TGCGCCAGCAGCACCCGACGCTTTTGGGAGACCCAGTACTTC,CASSTRRFWETQYF
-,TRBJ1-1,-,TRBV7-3,TGTGCCAGCAGCTCCGGACAGACGAACACTGAAGCTTTCTTT,CASSSGQTNTEAFF
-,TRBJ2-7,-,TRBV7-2,TGTGCCAGCAGCGCTGGACCAGGATTAGGCGAGCAGTACTTC,CASSAGPGLGEQYF
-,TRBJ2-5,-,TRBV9,TGTGCCAGCAGCGTAGTAGAGGGGGGCAGTCAGTACTTC,CASSVVEGGSQYF
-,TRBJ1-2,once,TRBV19,TGTGCCAGTACCCCCGGGTTCTATGGCTACACCTTC,CASTPGFYGYTF
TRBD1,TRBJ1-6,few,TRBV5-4,TGTGCCAGCAGCTGGGACAGGGGGGACTCACCCCTCCACTTT,CASSWDRGDSPLHF
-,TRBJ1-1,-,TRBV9,TGTGCCAGCAGCGTAGTGGGCGTCGGCACTGAAGCTTTCTTT,CASSVVGVGTEAFF
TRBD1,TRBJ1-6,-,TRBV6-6,TGTGCCAGCAGTAGGGGACAGGGTAATTCACCCCTCCACTTT,CASSRGQGNSPLHF
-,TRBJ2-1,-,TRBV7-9,TGTGCCAGCAGCCGAGCCGGGGATGAGCAGTTCTTC,CASSRAGDEQFF
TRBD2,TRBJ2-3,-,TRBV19,TGTGCCAGTAGTATACTAGCAGGCGGGGGGGTGGCAGATACGCAGTATTTT,CASSILAGGGVADTQYF
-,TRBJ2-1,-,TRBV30,TGTGCCTGGAGTCTCTCGGGCAATGAGCAGTTCTTC,CAWSLSGNEQFF
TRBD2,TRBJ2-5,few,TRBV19,TGTGCCAGTAGTATCCACGGACTAGCGGGGGGGCCCGAGACCCAGTACTTC,CASSIHGLAGGPETQYF
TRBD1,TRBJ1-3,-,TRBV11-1,TGTGCCAGCAGCACAAGGGACAGAAGCTCTGGAAACACCATATATTTT,CASSTRDRSSGNTIYF
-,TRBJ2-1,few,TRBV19,TGTGCCAGTAGTATAGACAGGGCATCCTACAATGAGCAGTTCTTC,CASSIDRASYNEQFF
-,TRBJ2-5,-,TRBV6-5,TGTGCCAGCAGTTATACAGTGTCGGAGACCCAGTACTTC,CASSYTVSETQYF
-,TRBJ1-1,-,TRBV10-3,TGTGCCATCAGCCAACGGGGAAACACTGAAGCTTTCTTT,CAISQRGNTEAFF
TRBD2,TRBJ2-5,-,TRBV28,TGTGCCAGCAGTGGGCGGGCTAGCGGGGGGAGCCGTGAGACCCAGTACTTC,CASSGRASGGSRETQYF
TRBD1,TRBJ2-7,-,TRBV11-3,TGTGCCAGCAGCTTAGGATTGGGACAGGGGATAGGCGAGCAGTACTTC,CASSLGLGQGIGEQYF